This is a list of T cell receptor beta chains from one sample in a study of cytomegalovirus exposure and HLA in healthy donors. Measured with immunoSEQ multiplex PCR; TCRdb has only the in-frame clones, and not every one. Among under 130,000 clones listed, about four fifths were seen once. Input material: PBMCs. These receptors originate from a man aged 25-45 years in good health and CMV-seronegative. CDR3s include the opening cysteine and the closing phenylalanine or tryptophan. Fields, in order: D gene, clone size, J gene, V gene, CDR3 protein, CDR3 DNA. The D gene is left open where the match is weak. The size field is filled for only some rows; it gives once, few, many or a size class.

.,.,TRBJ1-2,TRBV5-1,CASSLGTDPYGYTF,TGCGCCAGCAGCTTGGGTACAGACCCCTATGGCTACACCTTC
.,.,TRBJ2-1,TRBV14,CASSQALTSTEQFF,TGTGCCAGCAGCCAAGCCCTTACTAGCACTGAGCAGTTCTTC
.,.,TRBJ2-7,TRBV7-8,CASSAPPSRSLLHEQYF,TGTGCCAGCAGCGCCCCCCCAAGCCGTTCACTTTTGCACGAGCAGTACTTC
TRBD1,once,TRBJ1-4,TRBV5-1,CASSLAGNRGLNEKLFF,TGCGCCAGCAGCTTGGCCGGGAACAGGGGCCTTAATGAAAAACTGTTTTTT
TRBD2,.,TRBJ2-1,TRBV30,CAWSKERGHNEQFF,TGTGCCTGGAGTAAAGAGCGGGGACACAATGAGCAGTTCTTC
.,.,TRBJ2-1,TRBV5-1,CASSLELGPSYNEQFF,TGCGCCAGCAGCTTGGAGCTGGGGCCTTCCTACAATGAGCAGTTCTTC
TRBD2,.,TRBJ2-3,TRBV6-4,CASSDSGGGTDTQYF,TGTGCCAGCAGTGACTCAGGCGGGGGGACAGATACGCAGTATTTT
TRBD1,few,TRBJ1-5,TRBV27,CASSSGTVLNQPQHF,TGTGCCAGCAGTTCCGGGACAGTGCTGAATCAGCCCCAGCATTTT
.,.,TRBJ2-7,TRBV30,CAWSEVGGGGLEQYF,TGTGCCTGGAGTGAAGTTGGAGGAGGAGGTTTGGAGCAGTACTTC
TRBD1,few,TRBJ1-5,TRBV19,CASSPPGQGAQPQHF,TGTGCCAGTAGTCCGCCGGGACAGGGTGCTCAGCCCCAGCATTTT
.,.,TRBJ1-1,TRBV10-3,CAIRYRESSGTEAFF,TGTGCCATCAGGTACAGGGAGAGCTCAGGCACTGAAGCTTTCTTT
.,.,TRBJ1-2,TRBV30,CAWSVQPYYGYTF,TGTGCCTGGAGTGTACAACCCTACTATGGCTACACCTTC
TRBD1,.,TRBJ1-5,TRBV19,CASSRTGAQNSNQPQHF,TGTGCCAGTAGTAGGACAGGGGCCCAAAATAGCAATCAGCCCCAGCATTTT
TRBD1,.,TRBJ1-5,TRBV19,CASGQGRDQPQHF,TGTGCCAGTGGACAGGGAAGGGATCAGCCCCAGCATTTT
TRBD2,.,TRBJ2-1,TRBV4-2,CASSGRTSGYNEQFF,TGTGCCAGCAGCGGACGGACTAGCGGTTACAATGAGCAGTTCTTC
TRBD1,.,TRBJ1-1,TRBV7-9,CASSHSPRTGGVNTEAFF,TGTGCCAGCAGCCATTCACCTAGGACAGGGGGAGTGAACACTGAAGCTTTCTTT
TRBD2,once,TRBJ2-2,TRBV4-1,CASSPDTSGDTGELFF,TGCGCCAGCAGCCCAGACACCAGCGGGGACACCGGGGAGCTGTTTTTT
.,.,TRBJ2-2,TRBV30,CAWSSQGRSGELFF,TGTGCCTGGAGTAGCCAGGGAAGGTCCGGGGAGCTGTTTTTT
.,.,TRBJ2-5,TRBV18,CASSPPGGLETQYF,TGTGCCAGCTCACCACCAGGCGGATTGGAGACCCAGTACTTC
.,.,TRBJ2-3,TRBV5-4,CASSLEGDTQYF,TGTGCCAGCAGCTTGGAGGGGGATACGCAGTATTTT
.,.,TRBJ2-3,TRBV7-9,CASNLRNSSTDTQYF,TGTGCCAGCAACTTGCGGAATTCCTCCACAGATACGCAGTATTTT
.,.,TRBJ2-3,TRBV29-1,CSVRTVGDTQYF,TGCAGCGTAAGGACAGTAGGTGATACGCAGTATTTT
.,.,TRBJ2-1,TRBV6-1,CASSEGSLAYNEQFF,TGTGCCAGCAGTGAAGGGAGTCTCGCCTACAATGAGCAGTTCTTC
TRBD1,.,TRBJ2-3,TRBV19,CASSPTGGHSTDTQYF,TGTGCCAGTAGTCCGACAGGGGGCCATAGCACAGATACGCAGTATTTT
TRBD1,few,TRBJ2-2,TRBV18,CASSPGTGATGELFF,TGTGCCAGCTCACCAGGGACAGGGGCTACCGGGGAGCTGTTTTTT
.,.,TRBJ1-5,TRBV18,CASSPQADSNQPQHF,TGTGCCAGCTCACCACAGGCGGATAGCAATCAGCCCCAGCATTTT
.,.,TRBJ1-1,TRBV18,CASSPPESRLYTEAFF,TGTGCCAGCTCACCACCTGAGTCCAGGCTCTACACTGAAGCTTTCTTT
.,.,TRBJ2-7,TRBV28,CASSLLAYEQYF,TGTGCCAGCAGTTTACTCGCCTACGAGCAGTACTTC
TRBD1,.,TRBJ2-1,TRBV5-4,CASNLPGQGLYNEQFF,TGTGCCAGCAACCTCCCGGGACAGGGGCTCTACAATGAGCAGTTCTTC
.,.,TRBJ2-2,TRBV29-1,CSALRAGTGELFF,TGCAGCGCCTTAAGGGCGGGAACCGGGGAGCTGTTTTTT
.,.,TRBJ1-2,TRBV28,CASRPTVYGYTF,TGTGCCAGCAGGCCCACAGTCTATGGCTACACCTTC
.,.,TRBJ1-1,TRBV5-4,CASSLRRTDTEAFF,TGTGCCAGCAGCTTGAGGCGGACAGACACTGAAGCTTTCTTT
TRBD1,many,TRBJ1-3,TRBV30,CAWRQGGAGGNTIYF,TGTGCCTGGAGACAAGGGGGCGCGGGTGGAAACACCATATATTTT
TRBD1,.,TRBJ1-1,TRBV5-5,CASSFLGTGGVYTEAFF,TGTGCCAGCAGCTTCCTCGGGACAGGGGGCGTGTACACTGAAGCTTTCTTT
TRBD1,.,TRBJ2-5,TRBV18,CASSPGPGQGVETQYF,TGTGCCAGCTCACCCGGGCCGGGACAGGGGGTCGAGACCCAGTACTTC
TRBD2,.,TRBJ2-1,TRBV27,CASSLSTGLAGPSSYNEQFF,TGTGCCAGCAGTTTATCGACGGGACTAGCGGGCCCTAGCTCCTACAATGAGCAGTTCTTC
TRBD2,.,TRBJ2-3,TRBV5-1,CASSPGLAGPDTQYF,TGCGCCAGCAGCCCGGGACTAGCGGGGCCAGATACGCAGTATTTT
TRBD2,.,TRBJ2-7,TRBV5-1,CASSFATSGSGFEQYF,TGCGCCAGCAGCTTTGCAACTAGCGGGAGCGGGTTCGAGCAGTATTTC
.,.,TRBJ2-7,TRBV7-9,CASSLDTYRAHEQYF,TGTGCCAGCAGCTTAGACACGTACAGGGCCCATGAGCAGTACTTC
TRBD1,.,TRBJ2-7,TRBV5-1,CASSMGQSSSHEQYF,TGCGCCAGCAGCATGGGACAGTCCTCGTCCCACGAGCAGTACTTC
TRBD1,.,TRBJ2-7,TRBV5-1,CASSQQGTGGYEQYF,TGCGCCAGCAGCCAACAAGGGACAGGGGGCTACGAGCAGTACTTC
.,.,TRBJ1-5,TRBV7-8,CASSTRQDLGSNQPQHF,TGTGCCAGCAGCACCCGACAGGACCTAGGGAGCAATCAGCCCCAGCATTTT
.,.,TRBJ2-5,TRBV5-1,CASSLAGQIWETQYF,TGCGCCAGCAGCTTGGCCGGACAGATTTGGGAGACCCAGTACTTC
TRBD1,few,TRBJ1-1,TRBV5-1,CASSLMNRGREAFF,TGCGCCAGCAGCTTGATGAACAGGGGGCGAGAAGCTTTCTTT
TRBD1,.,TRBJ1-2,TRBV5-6,CASTLGDRESGYTF,TGTGCCAGCACCTTGGGGGACAGGGAATCAGGCTACACCTTC
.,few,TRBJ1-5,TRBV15,CATSRIRRGGNQPQHF,TGTGCCACCAGCAGGATCCGTAGGGGCGGCAATCAGCCCCAGCATTTT
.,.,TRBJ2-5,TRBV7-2,CASSSGTLLETQYF,TGTGCCAGCAGCTCCGGGACTCTTTTAGAGACCCAGTACTTC
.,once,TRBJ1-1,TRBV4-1,CASSPLRGTNTEAFF,TGCGCCAGCAGCCCTCTTCGGGGGACGAACACTGAAGCTTTCTTT
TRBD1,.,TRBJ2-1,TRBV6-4,CASSAGGASYDEQFF,TGTGCCAGCAGCGCAGGGGGCGCGTCGTATGATGAGCAGTTCTTC
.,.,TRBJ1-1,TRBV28,CASSLRGQINTEAFF,TGTGCCAGCAGTTTACGGGGACAAATAAACACTGAAGCTTTCTTT
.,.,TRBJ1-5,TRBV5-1,CASSLAGGNSNQPQHF,TGCGCCAGCAGCTTGGCCGGGGGGAATAGCAATCAGCCCCAGCATTTT
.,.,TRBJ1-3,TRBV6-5,CASSYSSQGGNTIYF,TGTGCCAGCAGTTACTCGAGTCAGGGAGGAAACACCATATATTTT
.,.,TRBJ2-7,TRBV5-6,CASSLRHQYIYEQYF,TGTGCCAGCAGCCTCAGACACCAATACATCTACGAGCAGTACTTC
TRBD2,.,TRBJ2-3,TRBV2,CASQKGLAGFTDTQYF,TGTGCCAGCCAGAAAGGACTAGCGGGGTTCACAGATACGCAGTATTTT
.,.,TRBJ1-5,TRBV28,CASSFRGSYSNQPQHF,TGTGCCAGCAGTTTTAGAGGGAGTTATAGCAATCAGCCCCAGCATTTT
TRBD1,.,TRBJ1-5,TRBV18,CASSPGTGEGHF,TGTGCCAGCTCACCAGGGACAGGGGAAGGGCATTTT
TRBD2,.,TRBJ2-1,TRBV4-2,CASSQFTGRQQFF,TGTGCCAGCAGCCAATTTACCGGGAGGCAGCAGTTCTTC
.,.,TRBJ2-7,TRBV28,CASSFRGAQGIHEQYF,TGTGCCAGCAGTTTCCGGGGGGCCCAGGGAATCCACGAGCAGTACTTC
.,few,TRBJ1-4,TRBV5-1,CASSLPGGGEKLFF,TGCGCCAGCAGCTTGCCTGGGGGGGGTGAAAAACTGTTTTTT
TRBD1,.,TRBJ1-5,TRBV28,CASSGAGTGTQPQHF,TGTGCCAGCAGTGGAGCCGGGACAGGGACTCAGCCCCAGCATTTT